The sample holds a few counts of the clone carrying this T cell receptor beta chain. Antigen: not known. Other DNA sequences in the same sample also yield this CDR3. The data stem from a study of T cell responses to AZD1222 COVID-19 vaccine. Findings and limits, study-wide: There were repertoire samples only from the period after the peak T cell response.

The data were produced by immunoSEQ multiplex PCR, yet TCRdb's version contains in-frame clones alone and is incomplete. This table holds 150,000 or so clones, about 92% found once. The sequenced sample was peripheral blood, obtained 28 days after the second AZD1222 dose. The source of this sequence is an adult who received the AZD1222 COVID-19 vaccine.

Written as DNA, the CDR3 is TGTGCCAGCAGTCCACGGGGACAGGTGGAAGCTTTCTTT. Protein sequence: CASSPRGQVEAFF. The chain couples TRBV28 to TRBJ1-1; TRBD1 matches 8 bases. Germline V gene sequence: CDR1 MDHEN, CDR2 SYDVKM. V was pared by 5 bases and J by 8 bases, with 7 bases of the junction left unmatched. The CDR3 extends over 13 amino acids.